A single sample gave rise to the 4 T cell receptor beta chains below, sequenced in a study of vaccination and CD4 T cells after COVID-19. TCRdb ran MiXCR on the PCR reads and lists one entry per CDR3 protein. The profile covers tens of thousands of distinct CDR3 sequences, with about 50% appearing a single time and about 6% taken by the ten largest. Sample time point: late sampling 161 to 241 days after vaccination in a few convalescent patients. The sequencing here drew on CD4+ T cells from blood, taken about 7 months after SARS-CoV-2 vaccination. The receptors stem from a human donor who had recovered from COVID-19.

The chain is built from TRBV20-1 and TRBJ2-1; the D gene is possibly TRBD2 (6 bases). The V gene's germline CDR1 is DFQATT and CDR2 SNEGSKA (reference sequence). Trimming shortened V by 1 base and J by 6 bases, and 22 bases separated the two germline ends. This CDR3 comprises 17 residues. CDR3 nucleotide sequence: TGCAGTGCTAGAGGGGATGGTTGGACTAATCCCGGCAATGAGCAGTTCTTC. Translating it yields CSARGDGWTNPGNEQFF.

This chain joins TRBV10-3 and TRBJ2-3; D tentatively fits TRBD1 or TRBD2 (6 bases each). CDR1 and CDR2 (germline): ENHRY, SYGVKD. Trimming took 8 bases from V and 5 from J, leaving 20 bases between them. The CDR3 sequence is 15 residues long. CDR3 residues: CAIGISRGAIDTQYF. As DNA, the CDR3 is TGTGCCATCGGTATAAGTAGGGGGGCAATAGATACGCAGTATTTT.

This rearrangement joins TRBV7-2 to TRBJ2-7; D is undetermined. Trimming shortened V by 8 bases and J by 0 bases, and 14 bases separated the two germline ends. There are 14 residues in the CDR3. CDR1 and CDR2 from the germline V gene are SGHTA and FQGNSA. The CDR3 DNA sequence: TGTGCCAGCTCCGGCCGTAGGAGCTCCTACGAGCAGTACTTC. It specifies CASSGRRSSYEQYF.

The chain uses TRBV7-9 and TRBJ2-3, with 11 bases fitting TRBD1. The CDR3 runs to 15 residues. Germline assignment: CDR1 SEHNR and CDR2 FQNEAQ (reference sequence). Germline trimming cut 6 bases from V and 5 bases from J; bases unmatched to any gene: 7. In DNA, the CDR3 is TGTGCCAGCAGTACAGGACAGGGGGCATTAGATACGCAGTATTTT. Translating it yields CASSTGQGALDTQYF.